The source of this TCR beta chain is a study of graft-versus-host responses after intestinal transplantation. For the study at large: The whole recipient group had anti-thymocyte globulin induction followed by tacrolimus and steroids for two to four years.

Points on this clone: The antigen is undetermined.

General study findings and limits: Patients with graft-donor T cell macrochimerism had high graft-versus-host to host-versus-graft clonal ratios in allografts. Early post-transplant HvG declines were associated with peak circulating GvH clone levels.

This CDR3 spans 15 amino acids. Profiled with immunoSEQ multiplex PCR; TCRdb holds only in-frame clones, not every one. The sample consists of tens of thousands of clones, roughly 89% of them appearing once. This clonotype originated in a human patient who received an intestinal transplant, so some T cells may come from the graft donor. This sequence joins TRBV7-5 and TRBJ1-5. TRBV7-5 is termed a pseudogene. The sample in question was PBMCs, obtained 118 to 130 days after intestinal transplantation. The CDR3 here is CARSTEGGFDQPQHF. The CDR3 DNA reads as TGTGCCAGAAGCACTGAGGGGGGGTTCGACCAGCCCCAGCATTTT.